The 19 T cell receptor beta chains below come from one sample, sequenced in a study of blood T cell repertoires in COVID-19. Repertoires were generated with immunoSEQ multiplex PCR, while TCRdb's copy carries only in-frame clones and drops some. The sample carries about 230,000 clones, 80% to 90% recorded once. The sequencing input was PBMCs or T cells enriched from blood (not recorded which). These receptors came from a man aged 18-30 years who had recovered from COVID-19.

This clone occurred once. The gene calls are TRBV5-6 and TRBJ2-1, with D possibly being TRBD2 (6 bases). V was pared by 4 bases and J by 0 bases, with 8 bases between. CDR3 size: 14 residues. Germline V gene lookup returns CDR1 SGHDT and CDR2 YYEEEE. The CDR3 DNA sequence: TGTGCCAGCAGCGAGACTAGCTCCTACAATGAGCAGTTCTTC. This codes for CASSETSSYNEQFF.

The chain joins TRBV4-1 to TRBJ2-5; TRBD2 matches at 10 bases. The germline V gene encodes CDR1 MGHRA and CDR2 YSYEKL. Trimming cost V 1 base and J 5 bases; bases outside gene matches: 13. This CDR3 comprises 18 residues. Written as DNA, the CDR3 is TGCGCCAGCAGCCAAGCTTCGCTAGCGGGAGTAATAGGTGAGACCCAGTACTTC. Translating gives CASSQASLAGVIGETQYF.

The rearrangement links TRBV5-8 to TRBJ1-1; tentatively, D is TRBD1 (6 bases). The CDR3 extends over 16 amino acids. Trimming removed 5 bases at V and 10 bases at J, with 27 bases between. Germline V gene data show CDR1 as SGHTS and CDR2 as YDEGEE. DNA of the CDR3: TGTGCCAGCAGTCGGGGGGCAGGAGGGCTACCCGAAAGAGCTTTCTTT. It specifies CASSRGAGGLPERAFF.

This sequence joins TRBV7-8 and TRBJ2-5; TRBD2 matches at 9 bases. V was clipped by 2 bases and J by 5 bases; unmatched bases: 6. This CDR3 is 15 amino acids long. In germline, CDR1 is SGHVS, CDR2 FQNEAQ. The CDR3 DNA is TGTGCCAGCAGCTTATACCTAGCGGGGAAGGAGACCCAGTACTTC. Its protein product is CASSLYLAGKETQYF.

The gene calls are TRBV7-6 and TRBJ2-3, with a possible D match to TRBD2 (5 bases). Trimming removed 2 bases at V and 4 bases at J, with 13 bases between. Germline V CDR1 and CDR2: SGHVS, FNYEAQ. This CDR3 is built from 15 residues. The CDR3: CASSLMSSTPDTQYF. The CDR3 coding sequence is TGTGCCAGCAGCTTAATGTCTAGCACCCCAGATACGCAGTATTTT.

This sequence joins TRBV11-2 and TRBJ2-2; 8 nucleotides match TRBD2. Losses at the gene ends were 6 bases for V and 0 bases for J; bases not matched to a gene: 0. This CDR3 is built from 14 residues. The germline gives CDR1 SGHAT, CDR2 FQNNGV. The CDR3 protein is CASSSGTNTGELFF. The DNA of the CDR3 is TGTGCCAGCAGTAGCGGGACGAACACCGGGGAGCTGTTTTTT.

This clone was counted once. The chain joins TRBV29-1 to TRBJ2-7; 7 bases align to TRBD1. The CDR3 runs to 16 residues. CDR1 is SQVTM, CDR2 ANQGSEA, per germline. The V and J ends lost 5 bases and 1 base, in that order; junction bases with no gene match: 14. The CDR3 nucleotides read TGCAGCGTTACTGGGTTGCGAGGGGGCGCTTCCTACGAGCAGTACTTC. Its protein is CSVTGLRGGASYEQYF.

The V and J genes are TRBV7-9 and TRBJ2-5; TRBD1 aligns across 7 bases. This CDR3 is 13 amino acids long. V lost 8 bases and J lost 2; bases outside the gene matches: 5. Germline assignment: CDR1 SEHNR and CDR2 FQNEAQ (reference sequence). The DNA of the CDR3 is TGTGCCAGCCAGACGGGACAGCAAGAGACCCAGTACTTC. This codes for CASQTGQQETQYF.

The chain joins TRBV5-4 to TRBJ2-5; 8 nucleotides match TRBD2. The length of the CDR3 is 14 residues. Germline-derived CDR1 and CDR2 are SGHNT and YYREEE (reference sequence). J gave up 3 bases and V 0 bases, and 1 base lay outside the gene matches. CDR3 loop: CASSLEAGEETQYF. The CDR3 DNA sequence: TGTGCCAGCAGCTTGGAAGCGGGAGAAGAGACCCAGTACTTC.

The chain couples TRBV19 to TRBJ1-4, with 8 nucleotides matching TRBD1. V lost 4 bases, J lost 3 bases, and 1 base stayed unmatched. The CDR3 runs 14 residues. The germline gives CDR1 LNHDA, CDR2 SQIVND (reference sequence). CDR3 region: CASSTTGANEKLFF. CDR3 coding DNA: TGTGCCAGTAGTACGACAGGGGCTAATGAAAAACTGTTTTTT.

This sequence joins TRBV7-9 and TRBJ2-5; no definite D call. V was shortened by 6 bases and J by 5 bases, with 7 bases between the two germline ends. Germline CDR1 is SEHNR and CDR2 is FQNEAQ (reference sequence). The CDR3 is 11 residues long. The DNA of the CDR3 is TGTGCCAGCAGTCAAAGCGAGACCCAGTACTTC. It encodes CASSQSETQYF.

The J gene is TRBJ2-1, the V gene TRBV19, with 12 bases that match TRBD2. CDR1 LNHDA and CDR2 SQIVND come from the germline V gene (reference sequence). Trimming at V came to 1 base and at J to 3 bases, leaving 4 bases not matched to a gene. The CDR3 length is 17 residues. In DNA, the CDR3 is TGTGCCAGTAGTATAGGAAGGACTAGCGGGATCTACAATGAGCAGTTCTTC. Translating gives CASSIGRTSGIYNEQFF.

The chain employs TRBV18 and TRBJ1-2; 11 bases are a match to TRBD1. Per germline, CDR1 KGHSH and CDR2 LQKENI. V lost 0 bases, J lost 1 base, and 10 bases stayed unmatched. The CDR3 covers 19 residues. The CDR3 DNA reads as TGTGCCAGCTCACCACCGCCCGGATTAGGGACAGGGGGTAACTATGGCTACACCTTC. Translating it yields CASSPPPGLGTGGNYGYTF.

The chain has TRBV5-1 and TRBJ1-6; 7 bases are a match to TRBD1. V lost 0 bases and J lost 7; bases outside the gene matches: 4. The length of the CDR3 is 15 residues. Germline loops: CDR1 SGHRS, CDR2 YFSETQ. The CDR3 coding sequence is TGCGCCAGCAGCTTGGCCGGGACAGTGAATTCACCCCTCCACTTT. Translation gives CASSLAGTVNSPLHF. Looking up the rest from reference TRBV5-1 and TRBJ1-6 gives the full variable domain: KAGVTQTPRYLIKTRGQQVTLSCSPISGHRSVSWYQQTPGQGLQFLFEYFSETQRNKGNFPGRFSGRQFSNSRSEMNVSTLELGDSALYLCASSLAGTVNSPLHFGNGTRLTVT.

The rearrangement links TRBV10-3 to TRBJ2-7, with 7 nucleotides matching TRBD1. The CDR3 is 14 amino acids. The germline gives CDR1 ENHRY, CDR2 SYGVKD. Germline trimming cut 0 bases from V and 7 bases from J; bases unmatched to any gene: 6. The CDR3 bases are TGTGCCATCAGTGAGTCGCATACAGGGGAAGAGCAGTACTTC. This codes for CAISESHTGEEQYF.

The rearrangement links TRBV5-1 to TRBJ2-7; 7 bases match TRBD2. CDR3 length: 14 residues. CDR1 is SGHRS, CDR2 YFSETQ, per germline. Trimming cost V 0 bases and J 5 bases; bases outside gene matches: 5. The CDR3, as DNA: TGCGCCAGCAGCTTGGGATGGGAGGGTGACGAGCAGTACTTC. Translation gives CASSLGWEGDEQYF.

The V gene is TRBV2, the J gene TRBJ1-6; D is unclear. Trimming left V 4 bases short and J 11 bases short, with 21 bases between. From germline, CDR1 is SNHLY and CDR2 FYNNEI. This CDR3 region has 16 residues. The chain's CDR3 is CASSVEGVGLTAPLHF. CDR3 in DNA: TGTGCCAGCAGTGTGGAAGGAGTCGGTCTGACGGCACCCCTCCACTTT. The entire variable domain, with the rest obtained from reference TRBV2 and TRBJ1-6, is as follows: EPEVTQTPSHQVTQMGQEVILRCVPISNHLYFYWYRQILGQKVEFLVSFYNNEISEKSEIFDDQFSVERPDGSNFTLKIRSTKLEDSAMYFCASSVEGVGLTAPLHFGNGTRLTVT.

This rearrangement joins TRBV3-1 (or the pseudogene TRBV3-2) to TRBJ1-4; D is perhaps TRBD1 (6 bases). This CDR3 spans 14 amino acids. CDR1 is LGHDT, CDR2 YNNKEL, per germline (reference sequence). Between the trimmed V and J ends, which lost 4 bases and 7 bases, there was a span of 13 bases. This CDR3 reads CASSRRQDGEKLFF. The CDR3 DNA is TGTGCCAGCAGCCGAAGACAGGACGGTGAAAAACTGTTTTTT.

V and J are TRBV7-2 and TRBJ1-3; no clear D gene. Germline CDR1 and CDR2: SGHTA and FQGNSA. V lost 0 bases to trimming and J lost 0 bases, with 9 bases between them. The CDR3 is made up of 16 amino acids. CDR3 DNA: TGTGCCAGCAGCTTAGCACAGCCGATCTCTGGAAACACCATATATTTT. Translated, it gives CASSLAQPISGNTIYF.